What follows are 14 T cell receptor beta chains derived from one specimen sequenced in a study of cytomegalovirus exposure and HLA in healthy donors. Primers for the PCR totalled 60 Vbeta and 13 Jbeta. Using immunoSEQ multiplex PCR, the repertoire was profiled, and TCRdb retains in-frame clones only, with some absent. The sample yields roughly 100,000 clones, approximately 83% seen once. Source material: PBMCs. The receptors were sampled from a female donor in good health and CMV-seropositive.

The chain recombines TRBV14 with TRBJ1-2, with a possible D match to TRBD1 (5 bases). CDR1 is SGHDN, CDR2 FVKESK, per germline. This CDR3 is 16 amino acids long. Trimming stripped 2 bases from V and 6 bases from J, with 19 bases between. This CDR3 reads CASSQQPTGGAHGYTF. The CDR3 region has the DNA TGTGCCAGCAGCCAACAACCCACAGGAGGGGCACATGGCTACACCTTC.

This clone turned up a few times. The V gene is TRBV6-1, the J gene TRBJ1-5; D not resolved. V was clipped by 6 bases and J by 3 bases, with 15 bases between them. The CDR3 covers 15 residues. The germline gives CDR1 MNHNS, CDR2 SASEGT. CDR3 region: CASSRDGNDNQPQHF. The CDR3 region has the DNA TGTGCCAGCAGCCGCGACGGGAACGACAATCAGCCCCAGCATTTT.

Only one count was recorded for this clone. V and J are TRBV27 and TRBJ1-5, with D possibly being TRBD1 (5 bases). V lost 8 bases and J 2 bases, leaving 13 bases between the germline ends. The CDR3 spans 14 residues. Germline V CDR1 and CDR2: MNHEY, SMNVEV (reference sequence). CDR3 protein: CASRAGYGNQPQHF. CDR3 nucleotides: TGTGCCAGCCGTGCAGGGTATGGCAATCAGCCCCAGCATTTT.

The chain combines TRBV5-1 with TRBJ2-2; possible D gene TRBD2, 5 bases. CDR1 is SGHRS, CDR2 YFSETQ, per germline. Trimming left V 2 bases short and J 7 bases short, with 12 bases between. The CDR3 spans 14 residues. The CDR3 nucleotides are TGCGCCAGCAGCTTAAGATCCGGGGACGGGGAGCTGTTTTTT. Its translation is CASSLRSGDGELFF. Based on the CDR3 plus reference TRBV5-1 and TRBJ2-2, the full variable domain is KAGVTQTPRYLIKTRGQQVTLSCSPISGHRSVSWYQQTPGQGLQFLFEYFSETQRNKGNFPGRFSGRQFSNSRSEMNVSTLELGDSALYLCASSLRSGDGELFFGEGSRLTVL.

The chain carries TRBV7-8 and TRBJ2-7; perhaps TRBD2 as D (6 bases). Germline V gene data show CDR1 as SGHVS and CDR2 as FQNEAQ. This CDR3 is built from 14 residues. Trimming stripped 5 bases from V and 3 bases from J, with 14 bases between. The CDR3 here is CASSPNRLGYEQYF. In DNA form, the CDR3 reads TGTGCCAGCAGCCCGAACCGACTAGGCTACGAGCAGTACTTC.

This clone was recorded only once. This chain joins TRBV19 and TRBJ2-4; D unclear. CDR3 size: 15 residues. Trimming removed 5 bases from V and 0 bases from J, with 11 bases in between. Germline V gene lookup returns CDR1 LNHDA and CDR2 SQIVND (reference sequence). CDR3 DNA: TGTGCCAGTAGTCCTGAACTGCTAGCCAAAAACATTCAGTACTTC. Amino acid sequence: CASSPELLAKNIQYF.

J is TRBJ2-7 and V is TRBV30; the match to TRBD2 covers 14 bases. Unmatched junction bases numbered 2, after V lost 1 base and J lost 0 bases. The CDR3 has 16 amino acids. The germline CDR1 and CDR2 sequences are GTSNPN and SVGIG (reference sequence). Here the CDR3 reads CAWSGGTSGSSYEQYF. The CDR3 DNA reads as TGTGCCTGGAGTGGGGGGACTAGCGGGAGCTCCTACGAGCAGTACTTC.

CDR3 loop: CASSRSTTTGELFF. The CDR3 DNA is TGCGCCAGCAGCCGCTCGACTACCACCGGGGAGCTGTTTTTT. The chain couples TRBV5-1 to TRBJ2-2; D is perhaps TRBD2 (5 bases). The V end lost 4 bases, the J end lost 4 bases, and 11 bases lay between the germline ends. CDR1 SGHRS and CDR2 YFSETQ come from the germline V gene. The CDR3 is 14 residues long.

The chain links TRBV27 to TRBJ2-7; weak D call: TRBD1 (5 bases). V dropped 2 bases and J dropped 2 bases, with 16 bases sitting between them. The CDR3 contains 16 residues. Germline V gene sequence: CDR1 MNHEY, CDR2 SMNVEV (reference sequence). CDR3 nucleotide sequence: TGTGCCAGCAGTTTAGACGGGTGGGGCAGGGCCTACGAGCAGTACTTC. Its protein is CASSLDGWGRAYEQYF.

As concerns this clone: A read error may account for a junction end that differs from germline. The genes are TRBV29-1 and TRBJ2-1, with D perhaps assigned TRBD1 or TRBD2 (5 bases each). The germline V gene encodes CDR1 SQVTM and CDR2 ANQGSEA. This CDR3 has 11 residues. This chain's CDR3 is CSVMQGGTLFF. The DNA for the CDR3 is TGTAGCGTTATGCAGGGTGGAACTCTGTTCTTC.

J is TRBJ2-1 and V is TRBV10-3, with TRBD2 matching 12 bases. Per germline, CDR1 ENHRY and CDR2 SYGVKD. This CDR3 has 15 residues. Germline trimming cut 6 bases from V and 5 bases from J; bases unmatched to any gene: 5. The CDR3 sequence: CAISGLAGINNEQFF. Here the CDR3 DNA reads TGTGCCATCAGCGGACTAGCGGGAATCAACAATGAGCAGTTCTTC.

V gene TRBV6-5 combines with J gene TRBJ2-7; a weak D match, TRBD1 (5 bases). Germline values: CDR1 MNHEY, CDR2 SVGAGI. V lost 7 bases and J lost 7, with 17 bases in between. The CDR3 loop spans 13 amino acids. The CDR3 bases are TGTGCCAGCACCCCAGGGCCCCCCTTTGAGCAGTACTTC. Amino acids: CASTPGPPFEQYF.

This clone was picked up one time. The chain recombines TRBV28 with TRBJ2-1, with D possibly TRBD2 on 6 matching bases. The CDR3 is 16 residues long. Per the germline V gene, CDR1 is MDHEN and CDR2 is SYDVKM. V gave up 5 bases and J gave up 7 bases, with 21 bases separating them. The CDR3 sequence: CASSPRDRLAANEQFF. Here the CDR3 DNA reads TGTGCCAGCAGTCCTCGTGACCGATTAGCGGCTAATGAGCAGTTCTTC.

The chain couples TRBV5-1 to TRBJ1-4, with D perhaps TRBD1 (5 bases). The germline V gene encodes CDR1 SGHRS and CDR2 YFSETQ. CDR3 length equals 15 residues. Between the trimmed V and J ends, which lost 4 bases and 7 bases, there was a span of 17 bases. The DNA for the CDR3 is TGCGCCAGCAGCCCAGGGCTTCCGGGGGTTGAAAAACTGTTTTTT. It codes for CASSPGLPGVEKLFF.